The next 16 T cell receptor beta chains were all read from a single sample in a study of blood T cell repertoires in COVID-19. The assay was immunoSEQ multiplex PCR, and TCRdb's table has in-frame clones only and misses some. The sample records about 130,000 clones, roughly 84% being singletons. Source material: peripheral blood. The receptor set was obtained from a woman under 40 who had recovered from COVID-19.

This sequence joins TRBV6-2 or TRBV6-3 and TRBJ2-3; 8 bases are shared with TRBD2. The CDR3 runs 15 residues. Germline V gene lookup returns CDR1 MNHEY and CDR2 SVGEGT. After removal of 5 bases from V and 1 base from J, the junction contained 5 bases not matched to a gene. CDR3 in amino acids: CASSPSGSRTDTQYF. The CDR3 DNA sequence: TGTGCCAGCAGTCCGAGCGGGAGTCGCACAGATACGCAGTATTTT.

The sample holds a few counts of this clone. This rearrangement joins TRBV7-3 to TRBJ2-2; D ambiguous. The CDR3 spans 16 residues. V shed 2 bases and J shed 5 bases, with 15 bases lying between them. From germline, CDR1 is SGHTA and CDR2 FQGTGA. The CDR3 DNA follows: TGTGCCAGCAGCTTATCCCCGGCAGGTAGTACCGGGGAGCTGTTTTTT. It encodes CASSLSPAGSTGELFF.

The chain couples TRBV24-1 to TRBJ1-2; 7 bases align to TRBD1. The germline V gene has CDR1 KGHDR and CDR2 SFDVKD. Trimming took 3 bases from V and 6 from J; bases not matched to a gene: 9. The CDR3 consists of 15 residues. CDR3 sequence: CATSDGSGQENGYTF. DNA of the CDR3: TGTGCCACCAGTGATGGCTCCGGACAGGAAAATGGCTACACCTTC.

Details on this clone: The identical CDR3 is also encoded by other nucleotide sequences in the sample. The CDR3 sequence: CASSFRGNEQFF. CDR3 in DNA: TGTGCCAGCAGTTTTAGGGGGAATGAGCAGTTCTTC. V and J are TRBV12-3 or TRBV12-4 and TRBJ2-1; maybe TRBD1 (6 bases). V was trimmed by 3 bases and J by 7 bases, leaving 7 bases between them. This CDR3 spans 12 amino acids.

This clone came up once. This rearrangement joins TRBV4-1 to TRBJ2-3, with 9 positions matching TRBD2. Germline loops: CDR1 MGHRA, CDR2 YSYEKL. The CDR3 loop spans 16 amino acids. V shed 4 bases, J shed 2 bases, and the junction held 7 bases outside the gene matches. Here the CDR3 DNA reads TGCGCCAGCAGCCCGGGACTAGCTTTTGACACAGATACGCAGTATTTT. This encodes CASSPGLAFDTDTQYF.

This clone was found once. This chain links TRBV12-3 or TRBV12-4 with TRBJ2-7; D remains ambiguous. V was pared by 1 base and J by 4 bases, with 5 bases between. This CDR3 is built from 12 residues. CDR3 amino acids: CASSLDRYEQYF. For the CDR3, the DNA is TGTGCCAGCAGTTTAGACAGATACGAGCAGTACTTC.

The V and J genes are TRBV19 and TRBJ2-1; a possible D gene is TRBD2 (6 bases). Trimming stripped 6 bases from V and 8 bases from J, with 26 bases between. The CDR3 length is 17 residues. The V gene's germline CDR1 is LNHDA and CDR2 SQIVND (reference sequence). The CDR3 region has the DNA TGTGCCAGTAGCTCTACCCTACCGGGACTCGCAAGTCATGAGCAGTTCTTC. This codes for CASSSTLPGLASHEQFF.

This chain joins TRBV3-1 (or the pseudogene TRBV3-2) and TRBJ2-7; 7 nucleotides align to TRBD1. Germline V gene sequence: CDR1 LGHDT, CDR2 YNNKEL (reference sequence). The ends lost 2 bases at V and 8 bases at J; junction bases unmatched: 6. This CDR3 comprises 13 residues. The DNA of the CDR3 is TGTGCCAGCAGCCAACAACAGGGGACACAGCAGTACTTC. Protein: CASSQQQGTQQYF.

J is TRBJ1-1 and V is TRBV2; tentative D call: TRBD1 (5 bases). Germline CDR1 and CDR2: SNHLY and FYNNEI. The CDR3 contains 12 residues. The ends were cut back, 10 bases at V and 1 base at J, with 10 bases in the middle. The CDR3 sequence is CATDGGNTEAFF. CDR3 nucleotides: TGTGCCACCGACGGGGGGAACACTGAAGCTTTCTTT.

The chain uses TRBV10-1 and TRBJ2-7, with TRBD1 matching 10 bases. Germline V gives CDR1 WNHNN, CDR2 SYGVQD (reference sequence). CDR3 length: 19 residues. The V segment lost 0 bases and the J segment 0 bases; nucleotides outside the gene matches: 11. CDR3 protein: CASSESTGTGDISSYEQYF. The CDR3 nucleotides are TGCGCCAGCAGTGAGTCGACTGGGACAGGGGACATCAGCTCCTACGAGCAGTACTTC.

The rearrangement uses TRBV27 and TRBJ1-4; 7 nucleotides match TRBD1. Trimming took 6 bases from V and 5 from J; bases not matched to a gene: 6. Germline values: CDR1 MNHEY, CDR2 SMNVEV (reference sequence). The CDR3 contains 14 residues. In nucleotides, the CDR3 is TGTGCCAGCAGGACAGGGCAGCCAAATGAAAAACTGTTTTTT. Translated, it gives CASRTGQPNEKLFF.

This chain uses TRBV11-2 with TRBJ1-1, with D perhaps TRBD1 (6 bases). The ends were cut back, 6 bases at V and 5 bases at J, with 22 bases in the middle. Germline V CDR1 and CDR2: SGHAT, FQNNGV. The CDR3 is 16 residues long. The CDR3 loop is CASRPGQTLEDTEAFF. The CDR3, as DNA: TGTGCCAGCAGGCCTGGACAGACCCTCGAGGATACTGAAGCTTTCTTT.

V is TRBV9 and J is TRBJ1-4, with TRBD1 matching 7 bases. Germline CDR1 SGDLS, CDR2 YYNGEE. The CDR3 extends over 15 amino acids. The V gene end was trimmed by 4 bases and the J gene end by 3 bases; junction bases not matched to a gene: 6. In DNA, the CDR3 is TGTGCCAGCAGCCCCACGACAGGGCCTAATGAAAAACTGTTTTTT. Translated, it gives CASSPTTGPNEKLFF.

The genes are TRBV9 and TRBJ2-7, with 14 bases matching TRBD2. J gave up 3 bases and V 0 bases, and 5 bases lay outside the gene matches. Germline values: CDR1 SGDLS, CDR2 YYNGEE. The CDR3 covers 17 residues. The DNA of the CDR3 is TGTGCCAGCAGCGTAGGAGGAGGGACTAGCGGGAGCTACGAGCAGTACTTC. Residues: CASSVGGGTSGSYEQYF.

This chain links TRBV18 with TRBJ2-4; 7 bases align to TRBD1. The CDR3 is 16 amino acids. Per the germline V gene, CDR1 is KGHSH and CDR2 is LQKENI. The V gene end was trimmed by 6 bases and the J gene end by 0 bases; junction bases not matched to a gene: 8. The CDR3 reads CASSPDRVEAKNIQYF. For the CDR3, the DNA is TGTGCCAGCTCTCCCGACAGGGTAGAAGCCAAAAACATTCAGTACTTC. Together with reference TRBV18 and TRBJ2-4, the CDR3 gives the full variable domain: NAGVMQNPRHLVRRRGQEARLRCSPMKGHSHVYWYRQLPEEGLKFMVYLQKENIIDESGMPKERFSAEFPKEGPSILRIQQVVRGDSAAYFCASSPDRVEAKNIQYFGAGTRLSVL.

Written as DNA, the CDR3 is TGCGCCAGCAGCCTCTCCCCGGGACAGCTGAACACTGAAGCTTTCTTT. Encoded protein: CASSLSPGQLNTEAFF. This sequence joins TRBV5-1 and TRBJ1-1; 7 bases agree with TRBD1. The V and J ends lost 4 bases and 0 bases, in that order; junction bases with no gene match: 9. The CDR3 covers 16 residues. Germline CDR1 reads SGHRS; CDR2 reads YFSETQ.